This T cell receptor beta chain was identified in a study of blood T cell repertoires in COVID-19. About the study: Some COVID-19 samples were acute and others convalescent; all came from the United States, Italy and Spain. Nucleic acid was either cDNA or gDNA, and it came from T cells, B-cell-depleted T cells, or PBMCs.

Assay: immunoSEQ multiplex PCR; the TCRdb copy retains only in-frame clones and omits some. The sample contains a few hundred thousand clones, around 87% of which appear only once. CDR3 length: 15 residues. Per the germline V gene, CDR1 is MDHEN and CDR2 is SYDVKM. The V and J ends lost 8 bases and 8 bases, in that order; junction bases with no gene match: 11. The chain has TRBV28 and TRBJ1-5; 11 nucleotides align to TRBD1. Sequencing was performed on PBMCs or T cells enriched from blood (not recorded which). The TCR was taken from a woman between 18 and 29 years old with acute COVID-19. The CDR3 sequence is CASGTGGSGLKPQHF. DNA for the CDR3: TGTGCCAGCGGGACAGGGGGAAGTGGATTGAAGCCCCAGCATTTT.